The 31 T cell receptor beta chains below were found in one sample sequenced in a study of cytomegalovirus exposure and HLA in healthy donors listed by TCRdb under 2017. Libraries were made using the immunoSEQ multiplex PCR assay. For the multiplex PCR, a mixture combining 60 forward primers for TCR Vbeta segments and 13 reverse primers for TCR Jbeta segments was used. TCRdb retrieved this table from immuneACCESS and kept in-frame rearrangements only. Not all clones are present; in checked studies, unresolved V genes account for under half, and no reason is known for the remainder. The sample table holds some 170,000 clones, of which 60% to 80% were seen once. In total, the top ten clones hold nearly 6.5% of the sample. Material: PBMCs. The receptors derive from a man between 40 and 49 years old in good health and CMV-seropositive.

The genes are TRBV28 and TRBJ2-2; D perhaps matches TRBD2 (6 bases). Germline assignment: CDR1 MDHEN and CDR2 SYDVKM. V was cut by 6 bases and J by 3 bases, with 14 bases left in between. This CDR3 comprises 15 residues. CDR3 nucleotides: TGTGCCAGCAGACTCGGGGCGGGGTACACCGGGGAGCTGTTTTTT. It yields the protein CASRLGAGYTGELFF.

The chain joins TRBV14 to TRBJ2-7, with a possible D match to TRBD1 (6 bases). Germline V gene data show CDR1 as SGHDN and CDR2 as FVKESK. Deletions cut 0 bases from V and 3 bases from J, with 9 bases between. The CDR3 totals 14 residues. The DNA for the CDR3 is TGTGCCAGCAGCCAAGACTGGACAGTCTACGAGCAGTACTTC. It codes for CASSQDWTVYEQYF.

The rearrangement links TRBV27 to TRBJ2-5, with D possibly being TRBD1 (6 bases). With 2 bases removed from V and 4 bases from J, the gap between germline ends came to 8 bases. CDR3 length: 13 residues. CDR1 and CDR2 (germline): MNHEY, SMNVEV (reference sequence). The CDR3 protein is CASSLQGTETQYF. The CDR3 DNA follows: TGTGCCAGCAGTTTACAGGGGACAGAGACCCAGTACTTC.

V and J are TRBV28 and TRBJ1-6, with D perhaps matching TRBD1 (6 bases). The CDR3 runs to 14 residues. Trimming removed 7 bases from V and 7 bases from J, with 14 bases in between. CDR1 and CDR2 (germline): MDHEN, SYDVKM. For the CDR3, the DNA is TGTGCCAGCATTGCCGGGACACCAAATTCACCCCTCCACTTT. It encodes CASIAGTPNSPLHF.

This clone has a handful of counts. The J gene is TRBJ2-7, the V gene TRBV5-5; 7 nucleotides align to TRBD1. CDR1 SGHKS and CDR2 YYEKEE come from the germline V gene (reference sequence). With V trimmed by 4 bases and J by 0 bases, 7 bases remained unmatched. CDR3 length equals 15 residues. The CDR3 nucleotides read TGTGCCAGCAGCACCGGACAGGCGAGCTCCTACGAGCAGTACTTC. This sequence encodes CASSTGQASSYEQYF. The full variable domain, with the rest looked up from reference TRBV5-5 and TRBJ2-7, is DAGVTQSPTHLIKTRGQQVTLRCSPISGHKSVSWYQQVLGQGPQFIFQYYEKEERGRGNFPDRFSARQFPNYSSELNVNALLLGDSALYLCASSTGQASSYEQYFGPGTRLTVT.

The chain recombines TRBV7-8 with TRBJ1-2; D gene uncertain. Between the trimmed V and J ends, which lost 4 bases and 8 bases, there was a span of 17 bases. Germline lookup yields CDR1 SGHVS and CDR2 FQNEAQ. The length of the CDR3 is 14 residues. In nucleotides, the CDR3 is TGTGCCAGCAGCTCTACCACTAATCCCTCAGGCTACACCTTC. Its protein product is CASSSTTNPSGYTF.

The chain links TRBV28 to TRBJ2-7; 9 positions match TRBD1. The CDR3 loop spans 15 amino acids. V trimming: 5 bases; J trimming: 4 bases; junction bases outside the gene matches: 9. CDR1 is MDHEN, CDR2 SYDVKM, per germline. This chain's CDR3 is CASSPGGTGKYEQYF. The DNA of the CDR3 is TGTGCCAGCAGTCCCGGCGGGACAGGGAAATACGAGCAGTACTTC. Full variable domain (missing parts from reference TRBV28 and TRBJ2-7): DVKVTQSSRYLVKRTGEKVFLECVQDMDHENMFWYRQDPGLGLRLIYFSYDVKMKEKGDIPEGYSVSREKKERFSLILESASTNQTSMYLCASSPGGTGKYEQYFGPGTRLTVT.

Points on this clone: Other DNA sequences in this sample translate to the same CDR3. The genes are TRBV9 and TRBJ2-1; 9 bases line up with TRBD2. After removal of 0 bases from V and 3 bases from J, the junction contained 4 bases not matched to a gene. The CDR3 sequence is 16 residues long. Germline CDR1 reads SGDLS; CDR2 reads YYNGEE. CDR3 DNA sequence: TGTGCCAGCAGCGTAGCTGGTAGCGGGAGCTACAATGAGCAGTTCTTC. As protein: CASSVAGSGSYNEQFF.

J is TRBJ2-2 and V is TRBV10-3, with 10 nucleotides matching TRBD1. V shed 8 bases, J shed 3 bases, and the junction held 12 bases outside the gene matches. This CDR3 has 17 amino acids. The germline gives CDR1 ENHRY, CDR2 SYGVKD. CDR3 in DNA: TGTGCCATCGCCCAGGAAATGGGACAGGGGTACACCGGGGAGCTGTTTTTT. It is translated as CAIAQEMGQGYTGELFF.

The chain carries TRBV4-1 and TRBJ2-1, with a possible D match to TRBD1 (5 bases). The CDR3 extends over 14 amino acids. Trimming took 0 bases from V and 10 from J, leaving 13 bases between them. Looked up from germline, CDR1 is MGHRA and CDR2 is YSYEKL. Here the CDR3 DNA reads TGCGCCAGCAGCCAAGAGCCGACAGCCGAGGAGCAGTTCTTC. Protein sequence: CASSQEPTAEEQFF.

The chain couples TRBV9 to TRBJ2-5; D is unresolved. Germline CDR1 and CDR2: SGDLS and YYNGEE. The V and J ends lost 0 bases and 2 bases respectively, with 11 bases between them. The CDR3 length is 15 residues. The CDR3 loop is CASSVDTGTQETQYF. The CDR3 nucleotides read TGTGCCAGCAGCGTAGATACGGGTACACAAGAGACCCAGTACTTC.

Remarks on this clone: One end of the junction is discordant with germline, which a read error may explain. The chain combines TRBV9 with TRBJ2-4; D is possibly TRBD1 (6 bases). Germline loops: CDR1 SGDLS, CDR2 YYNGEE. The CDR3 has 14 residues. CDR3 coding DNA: TGTGCCAGCAGCGTCAGGGGAGTTGAAAACAGTCAGTACTTC. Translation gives CASSVRGVENSQYF.

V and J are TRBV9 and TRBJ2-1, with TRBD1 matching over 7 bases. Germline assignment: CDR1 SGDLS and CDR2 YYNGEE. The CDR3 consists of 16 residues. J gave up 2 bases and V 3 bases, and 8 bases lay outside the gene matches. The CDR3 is CASSEGTGTAYNEQFF. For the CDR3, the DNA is TGTGCCAGCAGCGAGGGGACCGGGACAGCCTACAATGAGCAGTTCTTC.

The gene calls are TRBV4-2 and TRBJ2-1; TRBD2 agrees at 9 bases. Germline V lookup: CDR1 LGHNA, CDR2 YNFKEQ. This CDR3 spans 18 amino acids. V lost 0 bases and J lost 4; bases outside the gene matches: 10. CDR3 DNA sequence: TGTGCCAGCAGCCAAGATGCTGGGACTAGCCTGGGATACAATGAGCAGTTCTTC. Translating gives CASSQDAGTSLGYNEQFF.

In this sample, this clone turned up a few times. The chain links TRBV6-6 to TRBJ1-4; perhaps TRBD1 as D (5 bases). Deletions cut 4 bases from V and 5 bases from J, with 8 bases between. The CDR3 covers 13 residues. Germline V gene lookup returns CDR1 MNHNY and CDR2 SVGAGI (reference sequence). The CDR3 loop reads CASSSGGNEKLFF. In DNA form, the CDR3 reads TGTGCCAGCAGTTCGGGGGGGAATGAAAAACTGTTTTTT.

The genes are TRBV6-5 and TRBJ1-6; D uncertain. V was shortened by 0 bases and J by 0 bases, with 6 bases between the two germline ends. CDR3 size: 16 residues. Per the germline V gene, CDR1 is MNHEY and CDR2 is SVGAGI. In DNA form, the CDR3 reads TGTGCCAGCAGTTACTCGGGGAGCTCCTATAATTCACCCCTCCACTTT. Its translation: CASSYSGSSYNSPLHF.

CDR3 nucleotide sequence: TGTGCCAGCAGGCCGGGACAGGAGCTCTATGGCTACACCTTC. As protein: CASRPGQELYGYTF. The J gene is TRBJ1-2, the V gene TRBV28; 8 nucleotides match TRBD1. Unmatched junction bases numbered 7, after V lost 6 bases and J lost 4 bases. The CDR3 is 14 amino acids. Germline CDR1 reads MDHEN; CDR2 reads SYDVKM.

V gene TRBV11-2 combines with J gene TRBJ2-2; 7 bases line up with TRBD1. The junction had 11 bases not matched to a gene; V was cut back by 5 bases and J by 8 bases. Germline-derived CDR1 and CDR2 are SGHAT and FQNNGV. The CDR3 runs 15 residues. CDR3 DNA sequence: TGTGCCAGCAGCCTACAGGACAGGCCCGAGGGGGAGCTGTTTTTT. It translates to CASSLQDRPEGELFF.

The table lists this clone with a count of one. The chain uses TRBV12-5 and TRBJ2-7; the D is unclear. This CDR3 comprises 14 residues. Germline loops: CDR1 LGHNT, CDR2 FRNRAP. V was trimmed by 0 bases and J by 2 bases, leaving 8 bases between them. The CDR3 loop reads CASGLVPDTYEQYF. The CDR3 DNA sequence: TGTGCTAGTGGTTTGGTCCCAGATACCTACGAGCAGTACTTC.

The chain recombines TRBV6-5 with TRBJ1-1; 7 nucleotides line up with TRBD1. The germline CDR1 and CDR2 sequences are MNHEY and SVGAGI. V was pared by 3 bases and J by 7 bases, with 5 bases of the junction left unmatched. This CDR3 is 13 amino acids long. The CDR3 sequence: CASSYNRGVEAFF. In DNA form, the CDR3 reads TGTGCCAGCAGTTATAACAGGGGCGTTGAAGCTTTCTTT.

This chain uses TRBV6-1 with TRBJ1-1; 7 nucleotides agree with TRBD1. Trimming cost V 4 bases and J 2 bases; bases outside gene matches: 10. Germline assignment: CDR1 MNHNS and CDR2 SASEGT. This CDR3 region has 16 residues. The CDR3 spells CASSAQGRGVNTEAFF. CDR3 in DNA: TGTGCCAGCAGTGCACAGGGGCGCGGGGTTAACACTGAAGCTTTCTTT.

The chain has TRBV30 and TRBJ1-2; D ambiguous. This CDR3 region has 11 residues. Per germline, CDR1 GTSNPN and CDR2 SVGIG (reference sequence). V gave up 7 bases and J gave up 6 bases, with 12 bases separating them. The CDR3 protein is CASEKVNGYTF. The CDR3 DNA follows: TGTGCCTCCGAGAAAGTGAATGGCTACACCTTC.

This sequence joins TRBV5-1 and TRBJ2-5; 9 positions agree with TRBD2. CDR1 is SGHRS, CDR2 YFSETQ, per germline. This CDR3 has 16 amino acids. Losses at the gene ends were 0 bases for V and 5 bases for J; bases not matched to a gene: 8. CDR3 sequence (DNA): TGCGCCAGCAGCTTGGCCTTAGCGGGAGCTTCCGAGACCCAGTACTTC. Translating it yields CASSLALAGASETQYF.

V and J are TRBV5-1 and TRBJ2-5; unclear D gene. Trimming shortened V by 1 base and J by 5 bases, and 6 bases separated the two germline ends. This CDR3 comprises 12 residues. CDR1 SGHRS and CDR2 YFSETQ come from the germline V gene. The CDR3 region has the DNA TGCGCCAGCAGCTTGTCACGGGAGACCCAGTACTTC. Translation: CASSLSRETQYF.

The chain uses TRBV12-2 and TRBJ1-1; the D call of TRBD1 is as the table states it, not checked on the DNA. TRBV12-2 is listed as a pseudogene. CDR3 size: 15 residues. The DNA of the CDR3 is TGTGCAAGTCGCTCCAACTGGACAGGATACACTGAAGCTTTCTTT. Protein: CASRSNWTGYTEAFF.

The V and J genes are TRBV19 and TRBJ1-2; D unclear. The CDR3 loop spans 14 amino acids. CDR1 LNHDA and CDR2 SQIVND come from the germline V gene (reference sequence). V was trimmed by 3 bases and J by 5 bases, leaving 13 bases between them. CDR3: CASSIDHGSYGYTF. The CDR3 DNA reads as TGTGCCAGTAGTATTGATCACGGGAGTTATGGCTACACCTTC.

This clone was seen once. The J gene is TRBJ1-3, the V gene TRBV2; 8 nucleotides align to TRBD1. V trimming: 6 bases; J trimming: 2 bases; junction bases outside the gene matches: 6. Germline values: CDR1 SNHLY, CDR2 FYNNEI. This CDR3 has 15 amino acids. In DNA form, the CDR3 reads TGTGCCAGCAGCATACAGGGGGGAGCTGGAAACACCATATATTTT. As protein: CASSIQGGAGNTIYF.

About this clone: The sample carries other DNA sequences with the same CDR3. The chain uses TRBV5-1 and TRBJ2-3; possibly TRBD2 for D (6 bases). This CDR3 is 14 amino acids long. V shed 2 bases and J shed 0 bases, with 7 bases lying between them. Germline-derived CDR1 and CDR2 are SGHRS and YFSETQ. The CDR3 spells CASSLAGSTDTQYF. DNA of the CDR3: TGCGCCAGCAGCTTAGCGGGTAGCACAGATACGCAGTATTTT. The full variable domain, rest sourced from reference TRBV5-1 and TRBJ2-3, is KAGVTQTPRYLIKTRGQQVTLSCSPISGHRSVSWYQQTPGQGLQFLFEYFSETQRNKGNFPGRFSGRQFSNSRSEMNVSTLELGDSALYLCASSLAGSTDTQYFGPGTRLTVL.

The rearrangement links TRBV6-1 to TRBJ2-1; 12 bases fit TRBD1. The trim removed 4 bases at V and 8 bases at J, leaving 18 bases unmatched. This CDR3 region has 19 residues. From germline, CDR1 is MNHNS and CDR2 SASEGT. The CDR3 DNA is TGTGCCAGCAGTGGACCCTTCTCAGTGCGGGACAGGGGGCGAGATGAGCAGTTCTTC. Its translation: CASSGPFSVRDRGRDEQFF.

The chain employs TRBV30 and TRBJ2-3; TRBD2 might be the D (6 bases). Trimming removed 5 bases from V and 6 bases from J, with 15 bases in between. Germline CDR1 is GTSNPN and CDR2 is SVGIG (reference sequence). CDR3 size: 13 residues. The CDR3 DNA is TGTGCCTGGTACGACCGCGCGGGGGATACGCAGTATTTT. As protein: CAWYDRAGDTQYF. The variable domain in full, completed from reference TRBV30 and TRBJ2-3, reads SQTIHQWPATLVQPVGSPLSLECTVEGTSNPNLYWYRQAAGRGLQLLFYSVGIGQISSEVPQNLSASRPQDRQFILSSKKLLLSDSGFYLCAWYDRAGDTQYFGPGTRLTVL.

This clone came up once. The CDR3 reads CSVVAGVSDTQYF. The CDR3 coding sequence is TGCAGCGTTGTGGCGGGAGTGTCGGATACGCAGTATTTT. V usage is TRBV29-1 and J usage is TRBJ2-3; 7 positions agree with TRBD2. Germline assignment: CDR1 SQVTM and CDR2 ANQGSEA. The CDR3 runs 13 residues. The junction had 7 bases not matched to a gene; V was cut back by 4 bases and J by 6 bases.